The 9 T cell receptor beta chains given below trace back to one sample, sequenced in a study of T cells in Graves' hyperthyroidism and ophthalmopathy. Researchers took RNA transcripts and amplified the TCR beta CDR3 regions from them. Using the HTBI primer set, a first-round RT-PCR was run on the TCR CDR3. TCRdb re-called the multiplex PCR reads through MiXCR, storing one row per CDR3 protein. The table records approximately 740,000 distinct CDR3 sequences, about 14% of them present only once. The sequenced sample consisted of blood. The receptor source for this set is a woman aged 18-30 years with Graves' hyperthyroidism.

The chain uses TRBV29-1 and TRBJ1-2; no reliable D call. The CDR3 covers 11 residues. The V gene's germline CDR1 is SQVTM and CDR2 ANQGSEA. V lost 7 bases, J lost 7 bases, and 13 bases lay in between. The DNA for the CDR3 is TGCAGCGCAAAAGTAGGAGGTGGCTACACCTTC. It specifies CSAKVGGGYTF.

Ten or more counts support this clonotype. This chain uses TRBV24-1 with TRBJ2-3, with 9 bases fitting TRBD2. Germline-derived CDR1 and CDR2 are KGHDR and SFDVKD. Unmatched junction bases numbered 13, after V lost 10 bases and J lost 3 bases. The CDR3 is 16 residues long. CDR3 nucleotide sequence: TGTGCCACTAGCGGGAGCTACGGGTACGAGACAGATACGCAGTATTTT. This sequence encodes CATSGSYGYETDTQYF.

As for this clonotype: In this CDR3 the conserved last residue, phenylalanine or tryptophan, is missing, so a read error is likely. This chain connects TRBV7-3 to TRBJ2-1; D call uncertain. Germline assignment: CDR1 SGHTA and CDR2 FQGTGA. V was trimmed by 8 bases and J by 6 bases, leaving 11 bases between them. The CDR3 spans 12 residues. The CDR3 loop reads CASSAGLNEQFL. The DNA for the CDR3 is TGTGCCAGCTCGGCAGGTCTCAATGAGCAGTTCCTC.

This clonotype was counted between two and nine times. This rearrangement joins TRBV15 to TRBJ1-4, with 8 bases that match TRBD1. CDR3 length: 15 amino acids. V dropped 0 bases and J dropped 7; count of bases not matched to a gene: 4. Per the germline V gene, CDR1 is LNHNV and CDR2 is YYDKDF (reference sequence). CDR3 residues: CATSRDRGRFEKLFF. The CDR3 DNA sequence: TGTGCCACCAGCAGAGACAGGGGGCGCTTTGAAAAACTGTTTTTT.

The genes are TRBV29-1 and TRBJ2-7; D is possibly TRBD2 (5 bases). Trimming shortened V by 3 bases and J by 0 bases, and 15 bases separated the two germline ends. Per the germline V gene, CDR1 is SQVTM and CDR2 is ANQGSEA. The CDR3 is made up of 15 amino acids. The CDR3 coding sequence is TGCAGCGTTGAGCTGTCAGAGCGGAGCTCCTACGAGCAGTACTTC. Translation gives CSVELSERSSYEQYF.

The sample holds many counts of this clonotype. The CDR3 is CASSPTWNSNQPQHF. The CDR3 bases are TGCGCCAGCAGTCCGACCTGGAATAGCAATCAGCCCCAGCATTTT. This chain connects TRBV4-3 to TRBJ1-5; D remains unclear. Per the germline V gene, CDR1 is LGHNA and CDR2 is YSLEER. V shed 6 bases and J shed 0 bases, with 12 bases lying between them. The CDR3 totals 15 residues.

This clonotype has at least ten counts. The rearrangement uses TRBV20-1 and TRBJ1-6; 8 bases agree with TRBD1. The V gene's germline CDR1 is DFQATT and CDR2 SNEGSKA (reference sequence). V was clipped by 6 bases and J by 7 bases; unmatched bases: 2. The CDR3 runs to 12 residues. The CDR3 loop is CSAGTGNSPLHF. The DNA for the CDR3 is TGCAGTGCCGGGACAGGAAATTCACCCCTCCACTTT.

This chain connects TRBV29-1 to TRBJ2-2, with D perhaps matching TRBD1 or TRBD2 (5 bases each). V gave up 6 bases and J gave up 2 bases, with 10 bases separating them. The CDR3 is 13 residues long. Germline V lookup: CDR1 SQVTM, CDR2 ANQGSEA. The CDR3 sequence is CSVGTHNTGELFF. CDR3 nucleotide sequence: TGCAGCGTCGGGACCCACAACACCGGGGAGCTGTTTTTT.

The CDR3: CASSDPGGGQREQYF. The CDR3 coding sequence is TGTGCCAGCAGTGACCCTGGGGGGGGGCAGAGGGAGCAGTACTTC. The chain has TRBV6-1 and TRBJ2-7, with D possibly matching TRBD2 (7 bases). Germline-derived CDR1 and CDR2 are MNHNS and SASEGT. This CDR3 has 15 amino acids. Trimming left V 3 bases short and J 7 bases short, with 19 bases between.